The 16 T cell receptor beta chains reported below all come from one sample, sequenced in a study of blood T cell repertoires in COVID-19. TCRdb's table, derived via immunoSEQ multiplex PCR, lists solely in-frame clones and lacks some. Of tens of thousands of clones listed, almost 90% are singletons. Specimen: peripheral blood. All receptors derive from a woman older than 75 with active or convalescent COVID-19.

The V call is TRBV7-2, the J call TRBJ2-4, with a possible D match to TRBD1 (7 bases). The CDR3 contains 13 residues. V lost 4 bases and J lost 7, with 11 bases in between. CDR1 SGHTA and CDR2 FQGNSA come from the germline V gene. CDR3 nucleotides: TGTGCCAGCAGCTCGACAGGGAGGAACATTCAGTACTTC. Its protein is CASSSTGRNIQYF.

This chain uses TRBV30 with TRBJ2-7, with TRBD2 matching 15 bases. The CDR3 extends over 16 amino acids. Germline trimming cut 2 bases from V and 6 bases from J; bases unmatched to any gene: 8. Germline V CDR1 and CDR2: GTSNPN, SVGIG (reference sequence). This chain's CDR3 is CAWSTGLAGGPAEQYF. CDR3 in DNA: TGTGCCTGGAGTACCGGACTAGCGGGAGGGCCCGCCGAGCAGTACTTC.

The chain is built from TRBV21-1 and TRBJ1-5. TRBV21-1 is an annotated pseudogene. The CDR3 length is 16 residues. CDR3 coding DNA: TGTGCCAGCAGCAGCTCCCGGGAGTTTTTTAATCAGCCCCAGCATTTT. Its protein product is CASSSSREFFNQPQHF.

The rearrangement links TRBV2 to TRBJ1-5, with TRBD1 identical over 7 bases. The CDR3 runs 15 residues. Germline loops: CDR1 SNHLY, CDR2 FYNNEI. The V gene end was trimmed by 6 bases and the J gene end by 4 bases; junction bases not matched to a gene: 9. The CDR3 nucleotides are TGTGCCAGCAGGGGACAGTCGATAAAGAATCAGCCCCAGCATTTT. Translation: CASRGQSIKNQPQHF.

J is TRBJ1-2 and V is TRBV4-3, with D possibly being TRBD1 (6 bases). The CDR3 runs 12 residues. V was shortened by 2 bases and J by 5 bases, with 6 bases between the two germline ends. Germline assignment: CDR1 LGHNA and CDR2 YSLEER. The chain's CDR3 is CASSQTGYGYTF. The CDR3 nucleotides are TGCGCCAGCAGCCAAACAGGGTATGGCTACACCTTC.

CDR3: CASSLGQGNSYEQYF. Here the CDR3 DNA reads TGTGCCAGCTCACTGGGACAGGGGAATTCCTACGAGCAGTACTTC. The chain is built from TRBV18 and TRBJ2-7; 10 bases fit TRBD1. Losses at the gene ends were 4 bases for V and 1 base for J; bases not matched to a gene: 4. CDR1 is KGHSH and CDR2 is LQKENI in the germline V gene. The CDR3 spans 15 residues.

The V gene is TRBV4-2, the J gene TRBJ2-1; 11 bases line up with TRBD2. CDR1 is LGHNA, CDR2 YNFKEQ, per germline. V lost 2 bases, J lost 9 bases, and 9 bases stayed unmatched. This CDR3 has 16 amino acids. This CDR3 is CASSQRLAGIYSEQFF. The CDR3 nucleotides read TGTGCCAGCAGCCAAAGACTAGCGGGAATTTATAGTGAGCAGTTCTTC.

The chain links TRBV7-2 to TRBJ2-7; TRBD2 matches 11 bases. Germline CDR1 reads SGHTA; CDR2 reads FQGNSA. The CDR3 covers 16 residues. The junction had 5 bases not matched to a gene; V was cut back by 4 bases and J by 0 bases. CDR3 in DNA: TGTGCCAGCAGCTCGACTAGCGGGACCAGCTCCTACGAGCAGTACTTC. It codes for CASSSTSGTSSYEQYF.

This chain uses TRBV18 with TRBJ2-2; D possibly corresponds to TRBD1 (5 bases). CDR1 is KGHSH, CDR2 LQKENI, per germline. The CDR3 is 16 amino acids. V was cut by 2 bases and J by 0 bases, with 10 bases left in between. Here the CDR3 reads CASSPRQPANTGELFF. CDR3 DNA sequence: TGTGCCAGCTCACCAAGACAGCCTGCGAACACCGGGGAGCTGTTTTTT.

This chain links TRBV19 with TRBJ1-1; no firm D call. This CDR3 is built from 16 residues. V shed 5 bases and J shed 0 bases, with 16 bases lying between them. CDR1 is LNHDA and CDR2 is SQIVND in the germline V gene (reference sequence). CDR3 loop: CASSPRSGIMNTEAFF. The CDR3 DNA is TGTGCCAGTAGTCCTCGTTCAGGTATCATGAACACTGAAGCTTTCTTT.

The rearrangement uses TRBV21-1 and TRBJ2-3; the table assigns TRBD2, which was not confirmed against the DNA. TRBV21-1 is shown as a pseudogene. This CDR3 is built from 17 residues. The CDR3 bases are TGTGCCAGCAGCAAAGAGGGAGGGAACCTCTTCACAGATACGCAGTATTTT. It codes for CASSKEGGNLFTDTQYF.

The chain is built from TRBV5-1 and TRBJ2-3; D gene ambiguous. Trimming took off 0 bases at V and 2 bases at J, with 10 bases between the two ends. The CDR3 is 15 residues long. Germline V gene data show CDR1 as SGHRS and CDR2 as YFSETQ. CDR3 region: CASSLGHPITDTQYF. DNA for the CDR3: TGCGCCAGCAGCTTGGGACATCCTATCACAGATACGCAGTATTTT.

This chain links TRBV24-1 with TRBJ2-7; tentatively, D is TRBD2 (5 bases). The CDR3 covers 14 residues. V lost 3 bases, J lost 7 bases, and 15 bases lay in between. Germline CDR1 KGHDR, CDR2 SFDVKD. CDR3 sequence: CATSDPKRVQEQYF. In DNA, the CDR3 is TGTGCCACCAGTGATCCGAAGAGGGTCCAGGAGCAGTACTTC.

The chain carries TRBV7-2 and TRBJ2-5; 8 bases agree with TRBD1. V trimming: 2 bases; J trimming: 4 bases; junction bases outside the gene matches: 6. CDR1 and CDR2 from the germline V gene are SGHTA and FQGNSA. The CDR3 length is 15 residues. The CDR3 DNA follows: TGTGCCAGCAGCTTATGGGCAGGGGGCGGAGAGACCCAGTACTTC. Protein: CASSLWAGGGETQYF.

The CDR3 spells CASSWGERGTEAFF. In DNA, the CDR3 is TGTGCCAGCAGTTGGGGGGAGAGGGGAACTGAAGCTTTCTTT. The V gene is TRBV3-1 (or the pseudogene TRBV3-2), the J gene TRBJ1-1, with D perhaps matching TRBD1 (5 bases). The CDR3 spans 14 residues. V dropped 6 bases and J dropped 5 bases, with 16 bases sitting between them. The germline V gene encodes CDR1 LGHDT and CDR2 YNNKEL (reference sequence).

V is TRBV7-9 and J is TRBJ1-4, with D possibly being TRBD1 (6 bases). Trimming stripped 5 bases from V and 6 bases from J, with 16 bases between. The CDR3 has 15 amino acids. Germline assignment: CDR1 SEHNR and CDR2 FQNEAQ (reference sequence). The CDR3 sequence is CASSPRGGRDEKLFF. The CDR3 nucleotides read TGTGCCAGCAGCCCACGGGGGGGGCGAGATGAAAAACTGTTTTTT.